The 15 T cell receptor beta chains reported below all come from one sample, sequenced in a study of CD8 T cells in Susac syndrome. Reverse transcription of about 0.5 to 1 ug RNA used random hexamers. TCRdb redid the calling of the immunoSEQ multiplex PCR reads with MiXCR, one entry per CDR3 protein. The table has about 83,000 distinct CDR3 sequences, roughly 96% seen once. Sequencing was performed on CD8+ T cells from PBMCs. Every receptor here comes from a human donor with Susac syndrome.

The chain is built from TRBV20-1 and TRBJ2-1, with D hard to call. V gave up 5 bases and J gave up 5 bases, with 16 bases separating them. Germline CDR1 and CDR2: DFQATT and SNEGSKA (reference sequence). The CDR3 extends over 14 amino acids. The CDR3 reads CSARNRDTDNEQFF. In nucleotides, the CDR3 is TGCAGTGCTCGGAACCGAGATACCGACAATGAGCAGTTCTTC.

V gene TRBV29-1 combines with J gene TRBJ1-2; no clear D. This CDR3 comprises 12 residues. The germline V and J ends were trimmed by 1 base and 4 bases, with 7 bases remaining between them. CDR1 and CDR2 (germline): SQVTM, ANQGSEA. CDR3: CSVEGRTYGYTF. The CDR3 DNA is TGCAGCGTTGAAGGCAGAACCTATGGCTACACCTTC.

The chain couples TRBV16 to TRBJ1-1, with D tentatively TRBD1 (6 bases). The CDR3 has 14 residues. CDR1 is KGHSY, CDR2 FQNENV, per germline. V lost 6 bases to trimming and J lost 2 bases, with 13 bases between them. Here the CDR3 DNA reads TGTGCCAGCAGTCAGGGGCACACTAACACTGAAGCTTTCTTT. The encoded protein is CASSQGHTNTEAFF.

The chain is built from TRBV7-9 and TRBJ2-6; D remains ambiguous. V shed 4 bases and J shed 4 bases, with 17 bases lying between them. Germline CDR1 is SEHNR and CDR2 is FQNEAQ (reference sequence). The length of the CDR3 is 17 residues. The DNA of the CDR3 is TGTGCCAGCAGCTCCCAGGTGTCAGCCCCCGGGGCCAACGTCCTGACTTTC. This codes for CASSSQVSAPGANVLTF.

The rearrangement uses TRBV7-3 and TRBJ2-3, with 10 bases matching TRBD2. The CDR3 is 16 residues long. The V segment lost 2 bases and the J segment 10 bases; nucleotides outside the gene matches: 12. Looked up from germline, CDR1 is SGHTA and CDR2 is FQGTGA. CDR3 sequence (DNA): TGTGCCAGCAGCTTATCGCCTAGCGGGGGAGGGGCCGCGCAGTATTTT. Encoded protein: CASSLSPSGGGAAQYF.

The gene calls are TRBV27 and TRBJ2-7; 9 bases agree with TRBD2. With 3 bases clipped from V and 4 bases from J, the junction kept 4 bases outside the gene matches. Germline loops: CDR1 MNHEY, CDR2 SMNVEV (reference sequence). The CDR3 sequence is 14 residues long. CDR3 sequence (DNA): TGTGCCAGCAGTTTCGGGCGGGAGGGATACGAGCAGTACTTC. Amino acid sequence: CASSFGREGYEQYF.

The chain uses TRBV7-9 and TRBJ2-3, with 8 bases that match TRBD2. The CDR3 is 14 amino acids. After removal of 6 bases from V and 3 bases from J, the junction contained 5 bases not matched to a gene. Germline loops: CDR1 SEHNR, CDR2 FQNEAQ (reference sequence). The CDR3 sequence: CASRPGGATDTQYF. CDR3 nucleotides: TGTGCCAGCAGGCCGGGGGGGGCTACAGATACGCAGTATTTT.

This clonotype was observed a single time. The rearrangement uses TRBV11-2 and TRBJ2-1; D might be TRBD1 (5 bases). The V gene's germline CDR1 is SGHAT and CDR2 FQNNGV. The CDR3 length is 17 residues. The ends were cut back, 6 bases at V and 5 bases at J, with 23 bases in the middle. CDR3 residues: CASSRMQGVAWNNEQFF. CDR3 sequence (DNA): TGTGCCAGCAGTCGAATGCAGGGTGTGGCATGGAACAATGAGCAGTTCTTC.

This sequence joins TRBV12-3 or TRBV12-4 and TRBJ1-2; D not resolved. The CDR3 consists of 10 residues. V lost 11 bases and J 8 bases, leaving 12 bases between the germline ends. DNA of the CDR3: TGTGCCGTCCACCCCGGAGGCTACACCTTC. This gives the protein CAVHPGGYTF.

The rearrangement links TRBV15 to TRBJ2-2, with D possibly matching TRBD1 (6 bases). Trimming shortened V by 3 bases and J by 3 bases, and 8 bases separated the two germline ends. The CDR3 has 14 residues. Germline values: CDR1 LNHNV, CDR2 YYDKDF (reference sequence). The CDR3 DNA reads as TGTGCCACCAGCAGTGGACAGTACACCGGGGAGCTGTTTTTT. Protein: CATSSGQYTGELFF. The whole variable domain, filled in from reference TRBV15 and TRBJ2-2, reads DAMVIQNPRYQVTQFGKPVTLSCSQTLNHNVMYWYQQKSSQAPKLLFHYYDKDFNNEADTPDNFQSRRPNTSFCFLDIRSPGLGDTAMYLCATSSGQYTGELFFGEGSRLTVL.

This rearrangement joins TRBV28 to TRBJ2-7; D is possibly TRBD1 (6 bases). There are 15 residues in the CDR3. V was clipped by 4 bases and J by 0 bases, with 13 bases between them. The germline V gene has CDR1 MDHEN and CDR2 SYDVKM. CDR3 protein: CASSYTGSVSYEQYF. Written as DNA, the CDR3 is TGTGCCAGCAGTTATACAGGGTCCGTCTCCTACGAGCAGTACTTC. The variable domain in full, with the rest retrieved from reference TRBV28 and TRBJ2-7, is DVKVTQSSRYLVKRTGEKVFLECVQDMDHENMFWYRQDPGLGLRLIYFSYDVKMKEKGDIPEGYSVSREKKERFSLILESASTNQTSMYLCASSYTGSVSYEQYFGPGTRLTVT.

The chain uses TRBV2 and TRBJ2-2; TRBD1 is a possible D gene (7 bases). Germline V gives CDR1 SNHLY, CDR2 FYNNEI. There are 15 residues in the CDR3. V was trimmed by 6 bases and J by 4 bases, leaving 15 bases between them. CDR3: CASRGRQGGTGELFF. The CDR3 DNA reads TGTGCCAGCAGGGGTCGACAGGGAGGCACCGGGGAGCTGTTTTTT.

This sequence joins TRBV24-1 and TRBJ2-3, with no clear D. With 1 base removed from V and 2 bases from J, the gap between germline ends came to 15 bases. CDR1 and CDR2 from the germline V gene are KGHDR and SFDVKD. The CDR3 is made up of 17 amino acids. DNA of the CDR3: TGTGCCACCAGTGATTTAGGCGAAGAGACCTCCACAGATACGCAGTATTTT. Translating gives CATSDLGEETSTDTQYF.

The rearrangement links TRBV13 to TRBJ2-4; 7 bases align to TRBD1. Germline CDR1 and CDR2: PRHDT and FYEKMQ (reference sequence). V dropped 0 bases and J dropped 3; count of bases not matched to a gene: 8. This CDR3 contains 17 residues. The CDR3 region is CASSLGRQGEHKNIQYF. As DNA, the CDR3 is TGTGCCAGCAGCTTAGGTAGGCAGGGGGAGCACAAAAACATTCAGTACTTC.

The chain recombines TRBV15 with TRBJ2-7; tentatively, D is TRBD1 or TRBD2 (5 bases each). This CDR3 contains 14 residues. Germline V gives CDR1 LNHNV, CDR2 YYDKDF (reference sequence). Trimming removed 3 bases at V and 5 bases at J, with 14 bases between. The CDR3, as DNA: TGTGCCACCAGCAGGGGATGGGGGTCGGACGAGCAGTACTTC. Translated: CATSRGWGSDEQYF.